This entry lists 26 T cell receptor beta chains sequenced from one sample in a study of neurological immune-mediated disorders (dated by TCRdb to the late 2010s). Libraries came from 5' RACE. Data came from an Illumina HiSeq 2500. TCRdb reran the public reads through fastp at Q25 and MiXCR, keeping productive beta chains. Here each entry gathers all rows of one CDR3 protein and keeps the most common genes and DNA. In this sample the table shows roughly 71,000 distinct CDR3 sequences, about 4% of which occur a single time. Jointly, the top ten make up 1.3% of the sample. The sequenced sample was PBMCs. These receptors were collected from a man between 25 and 39 years old with multiple sclerosis.

This clonotype was counted many times. The gene calls are TRBV11-1 and TRBJ2-3, with no clear D. Germline assignment: CDR1 SGHAT and CDR2 FQDESV (reference sequence). Trimming cost V 2 bases and J 2 bases, with 11 bases left between them. The CDR3 has 15 amino acids. DNA for the CDR3: TGTGCCAGCAGCTTACGACTTGGGGTCACAGATACGCAGTATTTT. Translating gives CASSLRLGVTDTQYF.

This clonotype has a count of ten or more. The chain carries TRBV20-1 and TRBJ2-1; TRBD2 is a possible D gene (7 bases). Trimming left V 3 bases short and J 5 bases short, with 11 bases between. Per the germline V gene, CDR1 is DFQATT and CDR2 is SNEGSKA (reference sequence). This CDR3 has 13 residues. Here the CDR3 reads CSASGGPNNEQFF. CDR3 nucleotide sequence: TGCAGTGCTAGCGGGGGGCCTAACAATGAGCAGTTCTTC.

This clonotype has a count of ten or more. The genes are TRBV9 and TRBJ2-3, with D hard to call. The CDR3 sequence is 15 residues long. Trimming took off 0 bases at V and 2 bases at J, with 10 bases between the two ends. The V gene's germline CDR1 is SGDLS and CDR2 YYNGEE. The CDR3 nucleotides are TGTGCCAGCAGCGTAGCTCCCAGGTCCACAGATACGCAGTATTTT. As protein: CASSVAPRSTDTQYF.

This clonotype was found many times. J is TRBJ1-4 and V is TRBV5-1; D gene ambiguous. Germline V gene lookup returns CDR1 SGHRS and CDR2 YFSETQ. Between the trimmed V and J ends, which lost 4 bases and 3 bases, there was a span of 13 bases. This CDR3 comprises 15 residues. The CDR3 sequence: CASSTTASANEKLFF. DNA for the CDR3: TGCGCCAGCAGCACCACAGCCTCAGCTAATGAAAAACTGTTTTTT. Supplemented by reference TRBV5-1 and TRBJ1-4, the full variable domain reads KAGVTQTPRYLIKTRGQQVTLSCSPISGHRSVSWYQQTPGQGLQFLFEYFSETQRNKGNFPGRFSGRQFSNSRSEMNVSTLELGDSALYLCASSTTASANEKLFFGSGTQLSVL.

About this clonotype: This may be a read error: a much more frequent sequence differs by one nucleotide. The chain couples TRBV5-1 to TRBJ2-7; maybe TRBD1 (6 bases). V shed 5 bases and J shed 7 bases, with 16 bases lying between them. Germline V CDR1 and CDR2: SGHRS, YFSETQ. The CDR3 consists of 13 residues. In DNA, the CDR3 is TGCGCCAGCAGAGGTACCGGGACAACTGAGCAGTACTTC. It specifies CASRGTGTTEQYF.

This clonotype was recorded many times. This chain links TRBV20-1 with TRBJ1-6; D is undetermined. The CDR3 runs 16 residues. The V end lost 1 base, the J end lost 8 bases, and 18 bases lay between the germline ends. Germline V gives CDR1 DFQATT, CDR2 SNEGSKA (reference sequence). The CDR3 DNA is TGCAGTGCTAGAGCCGCCGCGGAAAGTCGGGATTCACCCCTCCACTTT. This sequence encodes CSARAAAESRDSPLHF.

This clonotype has ten or more counts. The CDR3 loop reads CSARSATYEQYF. CDR3 nucleotides: TGCAGTGCTAGATCGGCTACCTACGAGCAGTACTTC. The rearrangement joins TRBV20-1 to TRBJ2-7, with D unclear. Germline CDR1 is DFQATT and CDR2 is SNEGSKA (reference sequence). The CDR3 has 12 amino acids. Trimming took 2 bases from V and 2 from J, leaving 7 bases between them.

This clonotype has a count of ten or more. The V call is TRBV5-1, the J call TRBJ2-7, with TRBD1 matching 10 bases. CDR1 and CDR2 from the germline V gene are SGHRS and YFSETQ. The length of the CDR3 is 15 residues. V lost 4 bases, J lost 2 bases, and 6 bases stayed unmatched. DNA of the CDR3: TGCGCCAGCAGCCCGGGGACAGGGGATACCTACGAGCAGTACTTC. Residues: CASSPGTGDTYEQYF.

This clonotype occurred many times. The chain uses TRBV6-2 or TRBV6-3 and TRBJ1-4; D is ambiguous. CDR1 and CDR2 (germline): MNHEY, SVGEGT. The CDR3 has 15 residues. V was pared by 2 bases and J by 4 bases, with 11 bases between. The CDR3 protein is CASSYRAEDNEKLFF. In DNA form, the CDR3 reads TGTGCCAGCAGTTACCGGGCAGAAGATAATGAAAAACTGTTTTTT.

In this sample, this clonotype turned up many times. This chain connects TRBV20-1 to TRBJ1-3, with a weak D call TRBD1 (5 bases). Looked up from germline, CDR1 is DFQATT and CDR2 is SNEGSKA (reference sequence). With 6 bases removed from V and 4 bases from J, the gap between germline ends came to 13 bases. The CDR3 has 13 amino acids. The CDR3 region is CSAPGPGGNTIYF. CDR3 nucleotides: TGCAGTGCCCCAGGGCCTGGGGGAAACACCATATATTTT.

This clonotype was detected ten times or more. V gene TRBV20-1 combines with J gene TRBJ2-5; 9 positions agree with TRBD2. The length of the CDR3 is 14 residues. V was clipped by 4 bases and J by 2 bases; unmatched bases: 5. Per germline, CDR1 DFQATT and CDR2 SNEGSKA (reference sequence). This chain's CDR3 is CSAKRGVIQETQYF. In DNA form, the CDR3 reads TGCAGTGCTAAGCGGGGGGTCATACAAGAGACCCAGTACTTC.

This clonotype has ten or more counts. The chain is built from TRBV20-1 and TRBJ1-4; D is unresolved. The CDR3 contains 13 residues. V was shortened by 1 base and J by 1 base, with 4 bases between the two germline ends. Germline V CDR1 and CDR2: DFQATT, SNEGSKA (reference sequence). Here the CDR3 reads CSARARTNEKLFF. CDR3 nucleotide sequence: TGCAGTGCTAGAGCCCGAACTAATGAAAAACTGTTTTTT.

This clonotype was counted ten times or more. The chain carries TRBV20-1 and TRBJ2-1, with 8 nucleotides matching TRBD2. Germline V gives CDR1 DFQATT, CDR2 SNEGSKA (reference sequence). V shed 7 bases and J 2 bases; nucleotides not matched to a gene: 4. The CDR3 consists of 13 residues. The CDR3: CSGYSGTYNEQFF. CDR3 DNA: TGCAGTGGGTATAGCGGGACCTACAATGAGCAGTTCTTC.

In its sample, this clonotype was seen many times. The V call is TRBV7-2, the J call TRBJ2-2; 11 positions agree with TRBD2. The CDR3 is made up of 16 amino acids. Germline V lookup: CDR1 SGHTA, CDR2 FQGNSA. V lost 7 bases, J lost 1 base, and 5 bases stayed unmatched. The DNA of the CDR3 is TGTGCCAGCACCCTAGCGGGGGGCCGGAACACCGGGGAGCTGTTTTTT. Protein product: CASTLAGGRNTGELFF.

This clonotype was found many times. The chain employs TRBV13 and TRBJ2-3; 9 bases are a match to TRBD2. This CDR3 is built from 15 residues. Germline CDR1 is PRHDT and CDR2 is FYEKMQ (reference sequence). The V segment lost 5 bases and the J segment 4 bases; nucleotides outside the gene matches: 7. The CDR3 loop reads CASSTLRGGADTQYF. In nucleotides, the CDR3 is TGTGCCAGCAGCACCCTGCGGGGGGGAGCAGATACGCAGTATTTT.

This clonotype was detected ten times or more. The chain couples TRBV9 to TRBJ2-3; possible D gene TRBD2, 7 bases. Trimming took off 4 bases at V and 13 bases at J, with 19 bases between the two ends. This CDR3 is 13 amino acids long. The germline gives CDR1 SGDLS, CDR2 YYNGEE. CDR3 protein: CASSLRGGGSEYF. CDR3 in DNA: TGTGCCAGCAGCCTCCGAGGGGGAGGGTCGGAGTATTTT.

This clonotype was seen ten or more times. The J gene is TRBJ2-7, the V gene TRBV5-5; either TRBD1 or TRBD2 may supply D (5 bases each). Trimming shortened V by 4 bases and J by 0 bases, and 14 bases separated the two germline ends. CDR1 is SGHKS and CDR2 is YYEKEE in the germline V gene (reference sequence). The CDR3 sequence is 15 residues long. The CDR3 sequence is CASSRGPLSSYEQYF. For the CDR3, the DNA is TGTGCCAGCAGCAGGGGACCTTTAAGCTCCTACGAGCAGTACTTC.

This clonotype occurred many times. The rearrangement joins TRBV20-1 to TRBJ2-5; D might be TRBD1 (6 bases). CDR1 and CDR2 from the germline V gene are DFQATT and SNEGSKA (reference sequence). This CDR3 region has 13 residues. The V end lost 0 bases, the J end lost 12 bases, and 17 bases lay between the germline ends. The CDR3 sequence: CSARDPRQASEYF. For the CDR3, the DNA is TGCAGTGCTAGAGATCCGAGACAGGCAAGCGAGTACTTC.

This clonotype was recorded at least ten times. The gene calls are TRBV20-1 and TRBJ1-1; 9 bases align to TRBD1. From germline, CDR1 is DFQATT and CDR2 SNEGSKA (reference sequence). V lost 4 bases to trimming and J lost 5 bases; unmatched junction nucleotides: 8. The CDR3 has 14 amino acids. DNA for the CDR3: TGCAGTGCTATCTCACAGGGGGCGCGAACTGAAGCTTTCTTT. Amino acid sequence: CSAISQGARTEAFF.

This clonotype has ten or more counts. CDR3 sequence (DNA): TGTGCCAGCAGTTACTCGTTAGACGGGACGCAGTATTTT. It codes for CASSYSLDGTQYF. The rearrangement uses TRBV6-5 and TRBJ2-3; D gene unclear. The CDR3 loop spans 13 amino acids. Trimming pared 0 bases from V and 9 bases from J, leaving 10 bases between. Germline V CDR1 and CDR2: MNHEY, SVGAGI.

As regards this clonotype: The CDR3 does not end in the conserved phenylalanine or tryptophan, so this is likely a read error. The chain joins TRBV20-1 to TRBJ2-5; 7 bases agree with TRBD2. The V and J ends lost 3 bases and 0 bases, in that order; junction bases with no gene match: 13. Germline assignment: CDR1 DFQATT and CDR2 SNEGSKA (reference sequence). CDR3 length equals 17 residues. DNA for the CDR3: TGCAGTGCTAGGGATTTGGTTCCAGCGGGGAACCAAGAGACCCAGTACTGC. Protein product: CSARDLVPAGNQETQYC.

This clonotype was observed at least ten times. The gene calls are TRBV29-1 and TRBJ1-1; TRBD1 is a possible D gene (5 bases). The CDR3 consists of 13 residues. Deletions cut 6 bases from V and 1 base from J, with 12 bases between. CDR1 SQVTM and CDR2 ANQGSEA come from the germline V gene. CDR3 sequence reads: CSVIRGANTEAFF. CDR3 bases: TGCAGCGTGATAAGGGGCGCGAACACTGAAGCTTTCTTT.

The chain carries TRBV6-5 and TRBJ2-3; the match to TRBD1 covers 9 bases. CDR1 MNHEY and CDR2 SVGAGI come from the germline V gene. The CDR3 has 15 amino acids. Trimming removed 6 bases from V and 3 bases from J; junction bases left unmatched: 7. The CDR3 bases are TGTGCCAGCAGCTTACAGGGGGCAAGAACAGATACGCAGTATTTT. Translation gives CASSLQGARTDTQYF.

This clonotype occurred many times. J is TRBJ2-3 and V is TRBV9; 10 bases are a match to TRBD2. Germline lookup yields CDR1 SGDLS and CDR2 YYNGEE. There are 18 residues in the CDR3. J was trimmed by 6 bases and V by 0 bases; bases with no gene match: 13. The CDR3 sequence: CASSVGTSGAYLRDTQYF. In DNA form, the CDR3 reads TGTGCCAGCAGCGTAGGCACTAGCGGGGCCTATCTGAGGGATACGCAGTATTTT.

The sample holds many counts of this clonotype. The J gene is TRBJ2-7, the V gene TRBV6-2 or TRBV6-3; D not resolved. Trimming took off 2 bases at V and 1 base at J, with 9 bases between the two ends. CDR3 length equals 14 residues. Germline V gene sequence: CDR1 MNHEY, CDR2 SVGEGT. The CDR3, as DNA: TGTGCCAGCAGTTACATTGGGTTATCCTACGAGCAGTACTTC. This codes for CASSYIGLSYEQYF.

This clonotype was observed many times. V usage is TRBV12-3 or TRBV12-4 and J usage is TRBJ2-2; D is possibly TRBD1 (6 bases). The V gene lost 6 bases and the J gene lost 4 bases, with 15 bases spanning the gap. The CDR3 has 15 residues. The CDR3: CASRNLGGGTGELFF. For the CDR3, the DNA is TGTGCCAGCAGGAATCTAGGGGGTGGCACCGGGGAGCTGTTTTTT.